Listed here is a single TCR beta chain. Its antigen is currently unknown. This sample was taken from a study of graft-versus-host responses after intestinal transplantation. Across the study: Recipients had multivisceral, liver-intestinal, or isolated intestinal transplants. Anti-thymocyte globulin induction, then tacrolimus and steroids for about three years, went to all recipients.

Data came from immunoSEQ multiplex PCR; TCRdb stores just in-frame clones and leaves some out. The sample shows about 66,000 clones, about 92% of them seen only once. Broader study findings: When patients had graft-donor T cell macrochimerism, their allografts held high graft-versus-host to host-versus-graft clonal ratios. Present in recipient marrow, GvH clones included some that appeared first in ileum or blood.

The trim removed 8 bases at V and 1 base at J, leaving 5 bases unmatched. The CDR3 loop spans 15 amino acids. CDR1 MNHEY and CDR2 SMNVEV come from the germline V gene (reference sequence). The TCR originated in a human donor who received an intestinal transplant. Sequences were derived from unstimulated CD8+ T cells sorted from spleen or lymph node cells, sampled before intestinal transplant. The gene calls are TRBV27 and TRBJ1-6; 7 bases map to TRBD1. CDR3 amino acids: CASVDRASYNSPLHF. In DNA form, the CDR3 reads TGTGCCAGCGTAGACAGGGCGTCCTATAATTCACCCCTCCACTTT.